The 3 T cell receptor beta chains given below trace back to one sample, sequenced in a study of response to subunit inactivated influenza vaccine. From the RT-PCR reads, TCRdb called clonotypes with MiXCR, one entry per CDR3 protein. Among hundreds of thousands of distinct CDR3 sequences, approximately 13% were seen once, and the ten largest hold around 6.5%. The sequenced sample was PBMCs from blood, obtained roughly 15 days before vaccination. Every receptor here comes from a man in his fifties or sixties who received an inactivated influenza vaccine.

The table lists this clonotype with a few counts. The chain has TRBV3-1 and TRBJ2-5, with D unresolved. Deletions cut 4 bases from V and 11 bases from J, with 14 bases between. Germline CDR1 is LGHDT and CDR2 is YNNKEL (reference sequence). The CDR3 is made up of 12 amino acids. The CDR3 coding sequence is TGTGCCAGCAGCCCCGAGTCGTCAAGACAGTACTTC. Its protein product is CASSPESSRQYF.

This clonotype was observed many times. The chain is built from TRBV7-9 and TRBJ2-3; 8 bases match TRBD1. The germline V gene encodes CDR1 SEHNR and CDR2 FQNEAQ (reference sequence). V was clipped by 4 bases and J by 1 base; unmatched bases: 4. This CDR3 contains 15 residues. The CDR3 sequence: CASSSRQGRTDTQYF. CDR3 coding DNA: TGTGCCAGCAGCTCGCGACAGGGGCGCACAGATACGCAGTATTTT.

The J gene is TRBJ2-3, the V gene TRBV5-8; tentatively, D is TRBD1 (5 bases). Germline loops: CDR1 SGHTS, CDR2 YDEGEE. V dropped 0 bases and J dropped 2 bases, with 13 bases sitting between them. CDR3 length equals 16 residues. The CDR3 bases are TGTGCCAGCAGCTTGGAACAGGTCTCCTACACAGATACGCAGTATTTT. Protein: CASSLEQVSYTDTQYF.